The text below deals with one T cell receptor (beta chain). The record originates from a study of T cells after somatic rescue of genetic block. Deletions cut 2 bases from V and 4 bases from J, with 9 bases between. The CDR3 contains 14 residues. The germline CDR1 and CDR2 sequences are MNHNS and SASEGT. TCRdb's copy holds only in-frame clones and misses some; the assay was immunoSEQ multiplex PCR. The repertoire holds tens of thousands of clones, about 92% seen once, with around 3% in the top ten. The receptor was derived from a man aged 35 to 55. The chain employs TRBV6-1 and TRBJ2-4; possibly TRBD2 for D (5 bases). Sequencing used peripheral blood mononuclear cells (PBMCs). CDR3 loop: CASSESRLKNIQYF. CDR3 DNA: TGTGCCAGCAGTGAAAGCAGACTAAAAAACATTCAGTACTTC.